The clone carrying this T cell receptor (beta chain) was detected a few times. Its ends do not fully match the called genes, so a read error is possible. From 300 to 400 ng of RNA, a library with molecular barcoded alpha/delta and beta/gamma adaptors was made. Via MiXCR, TCRdb re-called the reads, giving one row per CDR3 protein. The sample shows some 25,000 distinct CDR3 sequences, around a fifth of them seen only once. The data belong to a study of read filtering for tumor transcriptome and immune sequencing. On the study more broadly: The cohort had roughly 16 men and approximately 15 women aged roughly 40 to 80, mean roughly 66 years.

At the time of active disease, bone marrow was collected from every patient. The CDR3 runs to 15 residues. Germline lookup yields CDR1 MDHEN and CDR2 SYDVKM. The receptor was derived from a donor at least 40 years old with multiple myeloma. Sequencing was done on a sample of a population of CD138-negative cells sorted from bone marrow. The chain carries TRBV28 and TRBJ2-3, with TRBD2 matching over 7 bases. The CDR3 region is CASSGPAGVTDTQYF. DNA for the CDR3: TGTGCTAGCAGTGGTCCGGCGGGAGTAACAGATACGCAGTATTTT.